One sample yielded the 10 T cell receptor beta chains listed below, sequenced in a study of CD8+ T cells in alopecia areata (dated by TCRdb to the late 2010s). The time point label of this sample denotes: baseline before oral tofacitinib. The library was produced with the immunoSEQ multiplex PCR assay. RNA was extracted from all samples and reverse transcribed into cDNA, which served as template for TCR sequencing. In its TCRdb copy, this immuneACCESS table keeps in-frame sequences only and misses some clones. Where compared with another copy, unresolved V genes explain less than half of these, and the others have no known cause. The sample table holds approximately 180,000 clones, of which 50% to 60% were seen once. The ten biggest clones cover about 14% of the sample. The sample here was CD4+ T cells sorted from blood, taken at week 0. The receptors derive from a human donor with alopecia areata.

This clone was seen a handful of times. The chain employs TRBV5-1 and TRBJ1-1; D not resolved. Trimming removed 0 bases from V and 1 base from J, with 4 bases in between. CDR3 length: 13 amino acids. The germline V gene encodes CDR1 SGHRS and CDR2 YFSETQ. CDR3 amino acids: CASSLEPNTEAFF. The CDR3 DNA sequence: TGCGCCAGCAGCTTGGAACCGAACACTGAAGCTTTCTTT.

This chain uses TRBV6-5 with TRBJ1-2; D ambiguous. V lost 0 bases to trimming and J lost 7 bases, with 12 bases between them. This CDR3 has 14 amino acids. CDR1 is MNHEY, CDR2 SVGAGI, per germline. CDR3 DNA sequence: TGTGCCAGCAGTTACTCGAGGACCCGCGCTGGCTACACCTTC. Its translation: CASSYSRTRAGYTF.

The V and J genes are TRBV28 and TRBJ1-1; D not resolved. CDR1 is MDHEN, CDR2 SYDVKM, per germline. This CDR3 is 13 amino acids long. V lost 6 bases, J lost 4 bases, and 12 bases lay in between. DNA of the CDR3: TGTGCCAGCAGGGAAAGGGTGTCCACTGAAGCTTTCTTT. Residues: CASRERVSTEAFF.

The chain links TRBV6-5 to TRBJ1-1; D is uncertain. Trimming pared 6 bases from V and 3 bases from J, leaving 14 bases between. The CDR3 spans 14 residues. CDR1 is MNHEY, CDR2 SVGAGI, per germline. As DNA, the CDR3 is TGTGCCAGCAGCAACAGACCTCTTCACACTGAAGCTTTCTTT. This encodes CASSNRPLHTEAFF.

This clone has more than one count but fewer than ten. V gene TRBV28 combines with J gene TRBJ2-7; a weak D match, TRBD2 (6 bases). CDR3 size: 15 residues. Germline-derived CDR1 and CDR2 are MDHEN and SYDVKM. V gave up 7 bases and J gave up 3 bases, with 19 bases separating them. As DNA, the CDR3 is TGTGCCAGCACCCCCGCGGGGTGGGGTAACTACGAGCAGTACTTC. Protein: CASTPAGWGNYEQYF.

This clone came up a few times. J is TRBJ2-5 and V is TRBV7-9; D unclear. The V end was cut by 5 bases, the J end by 3 bases, with 13 bases between. CDR1 and CDR2 (germline): SEHNR, FQNEAQ (reference sequence). The CDR3 is 14 residues long. The CDR3 spells CASSPDGRKETQYF. DNA for the CDR3: TGTGCCAGCAGCCCTGATGGACGGAAAGAGACCCAGTACTTC.

The chain is built from TRBV7-2 and TRBJ1-5; D ambiguous. Deletions cut 1 base from V and 3 bases from J, with 10 bases between. CDR1 and CDR2 (germline): SGHTA, FQGNSA. This CDR3 spans 15 amino acids. The DNA of the CDR3 is TGTGCCAGCAGCTTAGTTGGGGTTGTCAATCAGCCCCAGCATTTT. Encoded protein: CASSLVGVVNQPQHF.

V gene TRBV30 combines with J gene TRBJ1-2; D is perhaps TRBD1 (6 bases). Per germline, CDR1 GTSNPN and CDR2 SVGIG (reference sequence). Trimming pared 1 base from V and 7 bases from J, leaving 16 bases between. The CDR3 spans 14 residues. As DNA, the CDR3 is TGTGCCTGGAGTGGTCAGGGGAGCAGGTTTGGCTACACCTTC. Its translation is CAWSGQGSRFGYTF.

The rearrangement uses TRBV11-2 and TRBJ1-5; TRBD1 agrees at 8 bases. Trimming at V came to 8 bases and at J to 0 bases, leaving 3 bases not matched to a gene. CDR3 length: 14 amino acids. Germline CDR1 reads SGHAT; CDR2 reads FQNNGV. CDR3 sequence: CASSGQDSNQPQHF. CDR3 DNA: TGTGCCAGCTCGGGACAGGATAGCAATCAGCCCCAGCATTTT.

The rearrangement uses TRBV15 and TRBJ2-2; TRBD2 matches at 10 bases. Trimming removed 1 base from V and 2 bases from J; junction bases left unmatched: 7. The germline CDR1 and CDR2 sequences are LNHNV and YYDKDF (reference sequence). The CDR3 has 18 amino acids. CDR3 sequence: CATSRVSLAGVNTGELFF. CDR3 coding DNA: TGTGCCACCAGCAGAGTCTCCCTAGCGGGGGTCAACACCGGGGAGCTGTTTTTT. Full variable domain (remainder filled in from reference TRBV15 and TRBJ2-2): DAMVIQNPRYQVTQFGKPVTLSCSQTLNHNVMYWYQQKSSQAPKLLFHYYDKDFNNEADTPDNFQSRRPNTSFCFLDIRSPGLGDTAMYLCATSRVSLAGVNTGELFFGEGSRLTVL.